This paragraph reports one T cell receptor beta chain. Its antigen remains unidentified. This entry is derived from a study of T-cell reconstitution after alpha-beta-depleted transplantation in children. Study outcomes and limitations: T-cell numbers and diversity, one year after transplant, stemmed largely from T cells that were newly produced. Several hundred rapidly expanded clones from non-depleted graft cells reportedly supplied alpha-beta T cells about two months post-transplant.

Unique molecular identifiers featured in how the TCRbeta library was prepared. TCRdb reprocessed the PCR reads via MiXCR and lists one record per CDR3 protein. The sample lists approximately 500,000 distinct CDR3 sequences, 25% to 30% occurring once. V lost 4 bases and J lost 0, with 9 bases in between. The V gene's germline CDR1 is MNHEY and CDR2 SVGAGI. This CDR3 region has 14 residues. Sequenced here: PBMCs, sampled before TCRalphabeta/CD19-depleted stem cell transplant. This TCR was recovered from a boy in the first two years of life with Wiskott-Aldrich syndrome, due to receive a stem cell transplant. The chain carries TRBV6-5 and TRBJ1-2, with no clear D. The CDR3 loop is CASSWAAANYGYTF. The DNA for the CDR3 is TGTGCCAGCAGTTGGGCGGCAGCTAACTATGGCTACACCTTC.